The 14 T cell receptor beta chains below were found in one sample sequenced in a study of blood T cell repertoires in COVID-19. The table came from immunoSEQ multiplex PCR; TCRdb's copy has only in-frame clones and leaves some out. The repertoire includes fewer than 250,000 clones, 84% of them detected once, and 15% to 20% sits in the top ten. The sample consisted of peripheral blood. Receptors originate from a man aged 30 to 39 with active or convalescent COVID-19.

V is TRBV10-2 and J is TRBJ2-5, with D unclear. The CDR3 spans 15 residues. V lost 10 bases and J lost 0, with 18 bases in between. Germline assignment: CDR1 WSHSY and CDR2 SAAADI. As DNA, the CDR3 is TGCGCCACACTCACCGGGTCCGGGTACCAAGAGACCCAGTACTTC. Residues: CATLTGSGYQETQYF.

The chain links TRBV30 to TRBJ1-1; D uncertain. Looked up from germline, CDR1 is GTSNPN and CDR2 is SVGIG (reference sequence). The CDR3 length is 12 residues. The V gene lost 0 bases and the J gene lost 5 bases, with 7 bases spanning the gap. The CDR3: CAWSVLRTEAFF. CDR3 nucleotide sequence: TGTGCCTGGAGTGTACTCCGGACTGAAGCTTTCTTT. Based on the CDR3 plus reference TRBV30 and TRBJ1-1, the full variable domain is SQTIHQWPATLVQPVGSPLSLECTVEGTSNPNLYWYRQAAGRGLQLLFYSVGIGQISSEVPQNLSASRPQDRQFILSSKKLLLSDSGFYLCAWSVLRTEAFFGQGTRLTVV.

The chain links TRBV6-5 to TRBJ1-2; D ambiguous. With 5 bases removed from V and 8 bases from J, the gap between germline ends came to 15 bases. CDR3 length: 13 residues. The germline CDR1 and CDR2 sequences are MNHEY and SVGAGI. The CDR3 bases are TGTGCCAGCAGTACGGGCCGAGGGAGAGGCTACACCTTC. Translated: CASSTGRGRGYTF.

V and J are TRBV28 and TRBJ2-1, with 12 bases lining up with TRBD2. The length of the CDR3 is 15 residues. V gave up 8 bases and J gave up 0 bases; unmatched junction bases: 2. Looked up from germline, CDR1 is MDHEN and CDR2 is SYDVKM. CDR3 nucleotide sequence: TGTGCCAGCTTGACTAGCGGGAGCTCCTACAATGAGCAGTTCTTC. Encoded protein: CASLTSGSSYNEQFF.

This clone showed up just once. V usage is TRBV3-1 (or the pseudogene TRBV3-2) and J usage is TRBJ1-1, with D uncertain. CDR1 LGHDT and CDR2 YNNKEL come from the germline V gene (reference sequence). The CDR3 extends over 13 amino acids. The V end lost 5 bases, the J end lost 4 bases, and 11 bases lay between the germline ends. In DNA, the CDR3 is TGTGCCAGCAGCGATCAACCGGTCACTGAAGCTTTCTTT. Translation: CASSDQPVTEAFF.

This clone was found once. The chain has TRBV29-1 and TRBJ2-3; TRBD2 agrees at 9 bases. Germline assignment: CDR1 SQVTM and CDR2 ANQGSEA. The ends lost 6 bases at V and 4 bases at J; junction bases unmatched: 5. The CDR3 spans 13 residues. The CDR3 coding sequence is TGCAGCGTCGGAGCGGGGGGCTCAGATACGCAGTATTTT. It is translated as CSVGAGGSDTQYF.

The V gene is TRBV12-5, the J gene TRBJ1-1; D is ambiguous. The CDR3 totals 12 residues. With 1 base removed from V and 6 bases from J, the gap between germline ends came to 6 bases. Looked up from germline, CDR1 is LGHNT and CDR2 is FRNRAP. CDR3 bases: TGTGCTAGTGGTTTGGGGGAGGCTGAAGCTTTCTTT. This encodes CASGLGEAEAFF.

The rearrangement uses TRBV19 and TRBJ2-2, with TRBD2 as a possible D gene (6 bases). Trimming shortened V by 3 bases and J by 6 bases, and 17 bases separated the two germline ends. The germline V gene has CDR1 LNHDA and CDR2 SQIVND (reference sequence). The CDR3 runs 16 residues. CDR3 sequence: CASSMPGAPNAGELFF. Here the CDR3 DNA reads TGTGCCAGTAGTATGCCGGGAGCCCCGAATGCCGGGGAGCTGTTTTTT.

The J gene is TRBJ2-5, the V gene TRBV27; TRBD2 matches 9 bases. J lost 5 bases, V lost 7 bases, and 11 bases had no gene match. CDR1 and CDR2 (germline): MNHEY, SMNVEV (reference sequence). The CDR3 loop spans 15 amino acids. In DNA form, the CDR3 reads TGTGCCAGCACTCGAGGGGGACTAGCCGGGGAGACCCAGTACTTC. This codes for CASTRGGLAGETQYF.

V gene TRBV28 combines with J gene TRBJ1-5, with 11 bases fitting TRBD1. Losses at the gene ends were 6 bases for V and 4 bases for J; bases not matched to a gene: 5. Germline V gene sequence: CDR1 MDHEN, CDR2 SYDVKM. The CDR3 has 15 residues. Here the CDR3 DNA reads TGTGCCAGCAGCCTGGACAGGGGGCTTAATCAGCCCCAGCATTTT. Its protein is CASSLDRGLNQPQHF.

V is TRBV5-1 and J is TRBJ2-5; a possible D gene is TRBD1 (6 bases). The CDR3 totals 14 residues. Germline V gene sequence: CDR1 SGHRS, CDR2 YFSETQ. V lost 5 bases, J lost 4 bases, and 15 bases lay in between. The CDR3 nucleotides are TGCGCCAGCAGTTTTACAGGGACGGGAGAGACCCAGTACTTC. Its protein is CASSFTGTGETQYF. The variable domain in full, completed from reference TRBV5-1 and TRBJ2-5, reads KAGVTQTPRYLIKTRGQQVTLSCSPISGHRSVSWYQQTPGQGLQFLFEYFSETQRNKGNFPGRFSGRQFSNSRSEMNVSTLELGDSALYLCASSFTGTGETQYFGPGTRLLVL.

The chain carries TRBV12-3 or TRBV12-4 and TRBJ1-3; D is undetermined. CDR3 length equals 11 residues. With 6 bases removed from V and 9 bases from J, the gap between germline ends came to 9 bases. The chain's CDR3 is CASSKAGTIYF. The CDR3 bases are TGTGCCAGCAGCAAGGCGGGCACCATATATTTT.

This chain connects TRBV6-5 to TRBJ2-2; TRBD1 agrees at 11 bases. The CDR3 sequence is 16 residues long. CDR1 is MNHEY, CDR2 SVGAGI, per germline. V lost 2 bases to trimming and J lost 1 base; unmatched junction nucleotides: 0. The CDR3 coding sequence is TGTGCCAGCAGTTACGGGACAGGGGGGAACACCGGGGAGCTGTTTTTT. Residues: CASSYGTGGNTGELFF.

The chain combines TRBV6-6 with TRBJ1-1; D remains unclear. V was trimmed by 7 bases and J by 2 bases, leaving 11 bases between them. Germline-derived CDR1 and CDR2 are MNHNY and SVGAGI (reference sequence). The CDR3 is 13 amino acids. The CDR3 region has the DNA TGTGCCAGCAACCTGGGAGGCAACACTGAAGCTTTCTTT. Translated: CASNLGGNTEAFF.